These 20 T cell receptor beta chains came from one sample sequenced in a study of STAT5B mutations in CD4+ large granular lymphocyte leukemia. Profiling relied on immunoSEQ multiplex PCR, and the TCRdb table lists in-frame clones only, not all of them. This table holds roughly 30,000 clones, around 85% found once. The sequencing input was CD4+ T cells from blood buffy coats. The receptors stem from a human donor in good health.

The chain employs TRBV5-4 and TRBJ1-2; TRBD1 aligns across 9 bases. This CDR3 spans 15 amino acids. With V trimmed by 4 bases and J by 3 bases, 7 bases remained unmatched. Looked up from germline, CDR1 is SGHNT and CDR2 is YYREEE (reference sequence). The DNA of the CDR3 is TGTGCCAGCAGCCGAATAGGGGACAGGGACTATGGCTACACCTTC. Amino acid sequence: CASSRIGDRDYGYTF.

This clone has just a few counts. Other DNA sequences in the sample encode the same CDR3. V is TRBV2 and J is TRBJ1-6, with 8 bases identical to TRBD1. The germline V gene has CDR1 SNHLY and CDR2 FYNNEI. V shed 8 bases, J shed 10 bases, and the junction held 16 bases outside the gene matches. There are 16 residues in the CDR3. This CDR3 is CASVGSGGAGGSPLHF. CDR3 bases: TGTGCCAGCGTGGGATCAGGGGGCGCCGGTGGGTCACCCCTCCACTTT.

V is TRBV11-2 and J is TRBJ2-3; D is perhaps TRBD1 or TRBD2 (5 bases each). The CDR3 is made up of 19 amino acids. V lost 1 base and J lost 2, with 22 bases in between. Germline lookup yields CDR1 SGHAT and CDR2 FQNNGV. CDR3 DNA: TGTGCCAGCAGCTTAGGAGGGGCGACCAAACTTCTTGCCACAGATACGCAGTATTTT. This translates into CASSLGGATKLLATDTQYF.

The V and J genes are TRBV5-6 and TRBJ2-1, with 7 bases that match TRBD2. Looked up from germline, CDR1 is SGHDT and CDR2 is YYEEEE. The CDR3 is 14 residues long. With 2 bases clipped from V and 6 bases from J, the junction kept 5 bases outside the gene matches. CDR3 in amino acids: CASSFRRGSNEQFF. As DNA, the CDR3 is TGTGCCAGCAGCTTCCGGCGGGGGAGCAATGAGCAGTTCTTC.

CDR3 sequence: CASSPQGTGNTEAFF. The CDR3, as DNA: TGTGCCAGCAGCCCCCAGGGGACAGGGAACACTGAAGCTTTCTTT. This chain joins TRBV21-1 and TRBJ1-1; TRBD1, the D gene given by the table, was not confirmed from the DNA. TRBV21-1 is termed a pseudogene. This CDR3 contains 15 residues.

V usage is TRBV4-1 and J usage is TRBJ2-5; unclear D gene. Trimming shortened V by 1 base and J by 5 bases, and 14 bases separated the two germline ends. The CDR3 totals 15 residues. CDR1 and CDR2 from the germline V gene are MGHRA and YSYEKL. The CDR3: CASSQAGLLGETQYF. For the CDR3, the DNA is TGCGCCAGCAGCCAAGCCGGCCTCTTAGGGGAGACCCAGTACTTC.

V usage is TRBV27 and J usage is TRBJ2-2, with D perhaps TRBD1 (7 bases). V was cut by 4 bases and J by 5 bases, with 17 bases left in between. This CDR3 has 16 amino acids. Germline lookup yields CDR1 MNHEY and CDR2 SMNVEV (reference sequence). This CDR3 is CASSSLGAGGTGELFF. CDR3 in DNA: TGTGCCAGCAGTTCCCTCGGGGCAGGGGGGACCGGGGAGCTGTTTTTT.

This clone was seen a single time. The chain carries TRBV2 and TRBJ2-3; 8 bases are shared with TRBD2. V dropped 8 bases and J dropped 6; count of bases not matched to a gene: 7. Germline lookup yields CDR1 SNHLY and CDR2 FYNNEI. The CDR3 runs 13 residues. The CDR3: CASRGTRSDTQYF. CDR3 nucleotide sequence: TGTGCCAGCCGAGGGACTAGGTCTGATACGCAGTATTTT.

The rearrangement links TRBV6-5 to TRBJ1-2; maybe TRBD1 (5 bases). This CDR3 has 15 residues. V lost 5 bases and J lost 4, with 17 bases in between. The germline V gene has CDR1 MNHEY and CDR2 SVGAGI. CDR3 sequence (DNA): TGTGCCAGCAGTCTCACGGACGGGACCTCCTATGGCTACACCTTC. It specifies CASSLTDGTSYGYTF.

The chain couples TRBV6-6 to TRBJ1-1; D remains ambiguous. Germline-derived CDR1 and CDR2 are MNHNY and SVGAGI (reference sequence). The CDR3 runs to 14 residues. V shed 8 bases and J shed 0 bases, with 13 bases lying between them. DNA for the CDR3: TGTGCCAGCCAGAAACAGAGCATGAACACTGAAGCTTTCTTT. It yields the protein CASQKQSMNTEAFF.

This clone was seen a few times. V usage is TRBV27 and J usage is TRBJ1-6; D not resolved. The V gene lost 5 bases and the J gene lost 9 bases, with 14 bases spanning the gap. Per the germline V gene, CDR1 is MNHEY and CDR2 is SMNVEV (reference sequence). The CDR3 is 14 amino acids. This CDR3 reads CASSPSPGISPLHF. CDR3 nucleotides: TGTGCCAGCAGTCCTAGTCCGGGCATTTCACCCCTCCACTTT.

The CDR3 protein is CASSEQGIYEQYV. The CDR3, as DNA: TGTGCCAGCAGTGAACAGGGGATATACGAGCAGTACGTC. The V and J genes are TRBV6-1 and TRBJ2-7; possible D gene TRBD1, 6 bases. V gave up 2 bases and J gave up 4 bases, with 9 bases separating them. Germline CDR1 and CDR2: MNHNS and SASEGT. The CDR3 covers 13 residues.

This chain uses TRBV6-1 with TRBJ1-1; possible D gene TRBD1, 5 bases. From germline, CDR1 is MNHNS and CDR2 SASEGT. The CDR3 spans 13 residues. V was shortened by 1 base and J by 9 bases, with 12 bases between the two germline ends. CDR3: CASSEERGVKAFF. The CDR3 DNA follows: TGTGCCAGCAGTGAAGAACGGGGGGTTAAAGCTTTCTTT.

The genes are TRBV4-1 and TRBJ1-3, with TRBD1 identical over 7 bases. The CDR3 has 16 amino acids. The germline V gene has CDR1 MGHRA and CDR2 YSYEKL. V lost 4 bases, J lost 6 bases, and 12 bases stayed unmatched. The CDR3 loop is CASSPTDRSPQNTIYF. For the CDR3, the DNA is TGCGCCAGCAGCCCCACGGACAGGTCCCCCCAAAACACCATATATTTT.

V is TRBV27 and J is TRBJ2-6, with D maybe TRBD2 (6 bases). The CDR3 extends over 17 amino acids. Per germline, CDR1 MNHEY and CDR2 SMNVEV (reference sequence). V lost 3 bases and J lost 0, with 12 bases in between. CDR3 sequence: CASSFQGGVSGANVLTF. CDR3 in DNA: TGTGCCAGCAGTTTCCAAGGCGGGGTCTCTGGGGCCAACGTCCTGACTTTC. The full variable domain, in which reference TRBV27 and TRBJ2-6 provide the parts outside the CDR3, is EAQVTQNPRYLITVTGKKLTVTCSQNMNHEYMSWYRQDPGLGLRQIYYSMNVEVTDKGDVPEGYKVSRKEKRNFPLILESPSPNQTSLYFCASSFQGGVSGANVLTFGAGSRLTVL.

This rearrangement joins TRBV2 to TRBJ1-1, with D possibly being TRBD1 (5 bases). Germline V CDR1 and CDR2: SNHLY, FYNNEI. This CDR3 has 14 amino acids. V was trimmed by 10 bases and J by 0 bases, leaving 15 bases between them. Here the CDR3 DNA reads TGTGCCACCAAACCCAGGGTTATGAACACTGAAGCTTTCTTT. Encoded protein: CATKPRVMNTEAFF.

The rearrangement uses TRBV9 and TRBJ1-2, with 9 positions matching TRBD1. This CDR3 comprises 15 residues. V dropped 3 bases and J dropped 1; count of bases not matched to a gene: 4. Germline V gene lookup returns CDR1 SGDLS and CDR2 YYNGEE. This CDR3 is CASSARTGDNYGYTF. For the CDR3, the DNA is TGTGCCAGCAGCGCTAGGACAGGGGATAACTATGGCTACACCTTC.

The chain combines TRBV14 with TRBJ2-7, with 7 bases lining up with TRBD2. The CDR3 covers 17 residues. Per the germline V gene, CDR1 is SGHDN and CDR2 is FVKESK. The V and J ends lost 1 base and 1 base, in that order; junction bases with no gene match: 10. CDR3 protein: CASSQAVASGRSYEQYF. DNA of the CDR3: TGTGCCAGCAGCCAAGCCGTGGCTAGCGGTCGATCCTACGAGCAGTACTTC.

The J gene is TRBJ2-3, the V gene TRBV11-2; TRBD2 agrees at 11 bases. The germline CDR1 and CDR2 sequences are SGHAT and FQNNGV. The CDR3 has 16 residues. V dropped 5 bases and J dropped 7; count of bases not matched to a gene: 11. The CDR3 bases are TGTGCCAGCAGCACGATACTAGCGGGAGAGACTAATACGCAGTATTTT. Translating it yields CASSTILAGETNTQYF.

This chain links TRBV2 with TRBJ2-5, with D uncertain. The V end was cut by 4 bases, the J end by 5 bases, with 8 bases between. Germline-derived CDR1 and CDR2 are SNHLY and FYNNEI. This CDR3 is 12 amino acids long. The CDR3 spells CASSGWVETQYF. DNA of the CDR3: TGTGCCAGCAGTGGGTGGGTGGAGACCCAGTACTTC.